These 15 T cell receptor beta chains originate from one sample sequenced in a study of blood T cell repertoires in COVID-19. Method: immunoSEQ multiplex PCR; TCRdb's copy keeps in-frame clones and lacks some. The sample carries hundreds of thousands of clones, 80% to 90% recorded once. Sequencing was carried out using PBMCs or T cells enriched from blood (not recorded which). Receptors originate from a young woman who had recovered from COVID-19.

Notes on this clone: Other DNA sequences from this sample encode an identical CDR3 as well. The V call is TRBV6-6, the J call TRBJ2-5, with 8 nucleotides matching TRBD1. The germline gives CDR1 MNHNY, CDR2 SVGAGI (reference sequence). This CDR3 spans 14 amino acids. With V trimmed by 2 bases and J by 1 base, 0 bases remained unmatched. CDR3 protein: CASSYGQGQETQYF. The CDR3 nucleotides are TGTGCCAGCAGTTACGGACAGGGCCAAGAGACCCAGTACTTC.

The V and J genes are TRBV7-8 and TRBJ2-7, with 8 bases that match TRBD1. V was pared by 5 bases and J by 3 bases, with 3 bases of the junction left unmatched. The CDR3 runs to 13 residues. Per the germline V gene, CDR1 is SGHVS and CDR2 is FQNEAQ. As DNA, the CDR3 is TGTGCCAGCAGCGACGGACAGGGCTACGAGCAGTACTTC. Encoded protein: CASSDGQGYEQYF.

Written as DNA, the CDR3 is TGTGCCAGCAGCTTGTCATCCCACCAGGGGGGCGTCTATGGCTACACCTTC. Encoded protein: CASSLSSHQGGVYGYTF. The chain uses TRBV5-4 and TRBJ1-2, with 7 bases aligning to TRBD1. The CDR3 sequence is 17 residues long. Unmatched junction bases numbered 13, after V lost 1 base and J lost 4 bases. Per germline, CDR1 SGHNT and CDR2 YYREEE (reference sequence).

The chain couples TRBV27 to TRBJ2-7, with D unresolved. The CDR3 is made up of 15 amino acids. Between the trimmed V and J ends, which lost 6 bases and 2 bases, there was a span of 17 bases. Germline V gene lookup returns CDR1 MNHEY and CDR2 SMNVEV (reference sequence). The CDR3 DNA sequence: TGTGCCAGCAGACTTGAACCAAAGTCTCCCTACGAGCAGTACTTC. Its translation: CASRLEPKSPYEQYF.

V gene TRBV9 combines with J gene TRBJ2-7, with TRBD2 as a possible D gene (6 bases). Trimming took off 2 bases at V and 3 bases at J, with 15 bases between the two ends. Germline V gives CDR1 SGDLS, CDR2 YYNGEE. The CDR3 covers 15 residues. CDR3 protein: CASSVAPGDFYEQYF. The DNA of the CDR3 is TGTGCCAGCAGCGTCGCGCCGGGGGACTTCTACGAGCAGTACTTC.

CDR3 residues: CASSPGTGPYQPQHF. The CDR3 bases are TGTGCCAGCTCACCGGGAACAGGCCCTTATCAGCCCCAGCATTTT. The gene calls are TRBV18 and TRBJ1-5, with a possible D match to TRBD1 (5 bases). Germline values: CDR1 KGHSH, CDR2 LQKENI. Trimming stripped 3 bases from V and 5 bases from J, with 14 bases between. The CDR3 is 15 residues long. The whole variable domain, remainder taken from reference TRBV18 and TRBJ1-5, is NAGVMQNPRHLVRRRGQEARLRCSPMKGHSHVYWYRQLPEEGLKFMVYLQKENIIDESGMPKERFSAEFPKEGPSILRIQQVVRGDSAAYFCASSPGTGPYQPQHFGDGTRLSIL.

The chain combines TRBV2 with TRBJ1-4; TRBD1 aligns across 7 bases. Germline CDR1 SNHLY, CDR2 FYNNEI. The CDR3 extends over 15 amino acids. Trimming cost V 8 bases and J 4 bases; bases outside gene matches: 10. In DNA, the CDR3 is TGTGCCAGCGCAGAAGGGGGGACAGTTAATGAAAAACTGTTTTTT. This sequence encodes CASAEGGTVNEKLFF.

The chain recombines TRBV29-1 with TRBJ2-1; TRBD2 is a possible D gene (6 bases). Trimming cost V 7 bases and J 4 bases, with 11 bases left between them. In germline, CDR1 is SQVTM, CDR2 ANQGSEA. The CDR3 consists of 12 residues. This CDR3 is CSGGLRYNEQFF. The CDR3 region has the DNA TGCAGCGGGGGACTCCGTTACAATGAGCAGTTCTTC.

The rearrangement joins TRBV5-1 to TRBJ1-1; no clear D gene. The CDR3 loop spans 14 amino acids. V was trimmed by 1 base and J by 2 bases, leaving 9 bases between them. CDR1 and CDR2 from the germline V gene are SGHRS and YFSETQ. The CDR3, as DNA: TGCGCCAGCAGCTTGAGTCGGTCTAACACTGAAGCTTTCTTT. Its protein product is CASSLSRSNTEAFF.

The rearrangement uses TRBV5-6 and TRBJ1-6, with D unclear. The CDR3 spans 15 residues. Germline loops: CDR1 SGHDT, CDR2 YYEEEE. V was cut by 0 bases and J by 4 bases, with 8 bases left in between. CDR3 DNA: TGTGCCAGCAGCTTGGACGTGGCATATAATTCACCCCTCCACTTT. Residues: CASSLDVAYNSPLHF. Variable domain in full (rest from reference TRBV5-6 and TRBJ1-6): DAGVTQSPTHLIKTRGQQVTLRCSPKSGHDTVSWYQQALGQGPQFIFQYYEEEERQRGNFPDRFSGHQFPNYSSELNVNALLLGDSALYLCASSLDVAYNSPLHFGNGTRLTVT.

The chain uses TRBV5-1 and TRBJ1-1; the D gene is possibly TRBD1 (6 bases). Germline assignment: CDR1 SGHRS and CDR2 YFSETQ. The CDR3 totals 14 residues. The ends were cut back, 2 bases at V and 7 bases at J, with 15 bases in the middle. Here the CDR3 reads CASSFEGQSLEAFF. The CDR3 DNA reads as TGCGCCAGCAGCTTCGAAGGACAGTCGCTTGAAGCTTTCTTT. The entire variable domain, with the rest obtained from reference TRBV5-1 and TRBJ1-1, is as follows: KAGVTQTPRYLIKTRGQQVTLSCSPISGHRSVSWYQQTPGQGLQFLFEYFSETQRNKGNFPGRFSGRQFSNSRSEMNVSTLELGDSALYLCASSFEGQSLEAFFGQGTRLTVV.

This clone was seen only a few times. This chain uses TRBV6-2 or TRBV6-3 with TRBJ2-7; perhaps TRBD1 as D (6 bases). Germline-derived CDR1 and CDR2 are MNHEY and SVGEGT. V was clipped by 0 bases and J by 3 bases, with 18 bases between them. The CDR3 is 17 residues long. CDR3 residues: CASSYSPGARMVYEQYF. DNA of the CDR3: TGTGCCAGCAGTTACTCGCCAGGGGCCCGTATGGTCTACGAGCAGTACTTC.

Here the CDR3 reads CASSPFGSETQYF. Written as DNA, the CDR3 is TGTGCCAGCTCACCATTCGGGAGCGAGACCCAGTACTTC. The genes are TRBV18 and TRBJ2-5, with D perhaps matching TRBD2 (6 bases). The CDR3 length is 13 residues. Germline assignment: CDR1 KGHSH and CDR2 LQKENI. Trimming took off 2 bases at V and 5 bases at J, with 9 bases between the two ends.

Worth noting for this clone: The DNA is omitted, as the CDR3 cannot be located on it reliably, and the CDR3 follows TCRdb's listing. The chain has TRBV27 and TRBJ2-5; the D segment call TRBD1 is taken from the table without a DNA check. Ends included, the CDR3 has 15 residues. Germline V CDR1 and CDR2: MNHEY, SMNVEV (reference sequence). The CDR3 here is CVPAVYGAQVRTQYF.

The chain carries TRBV4-1 and TRBJ1-2; D is possibly TRBD1 (6 bases). Trimming shortened V by 0 bases and J by 6 bases, and 11 bases separated the two germline ends. Germline CDR1 reads MGHRA; CDR2 reads YSYEKL. The CDR3 is made up of 14 amino acids. The CDR3 is CASSQDEGVDGYTF. DNA of the CDR3: TGCGCCAGCAGCCAAGATGAGGGGGTAGATGGCTACACCTTC.